These 27 T cell receptor beta chains share one sample of origin, sequenced in a study of blood T cell repertoires in COVID-19. The table came from immunoSEQ multiplex PCR; TCRdb's copy has only in-frame clones and leaves some out. Of over 55,000 clones in the sample, more than 75% were seen once. The sequenced sample was peripheral blood. The receptors here all came from a woman older than 75 with acute or convalescent COVID-19.

The chain links TRBV19 to TRBJ2-5; D is ambiguous. CDR1 and CDR2 from the germline V gene are LNHDA and SQIVND (reference sequence). Trimming shortened V by 0 bases and J by 0 bases, and 23 bases separated the two germline ends. The CDR3 sequence is 20 residues long. CDR3 region: CASSIDLVTSSQKYQETQYF. The CDR3, as DNA: TGTGCCAGTAGTATAGATCTAGTGACTTCCTCTCAGAAGTACCAAGAGACCCAGTACTTC.

The gene calls are TRBV28 and TRBJ1-6, with 7 bases fitting TRBD1. V dropped 6 bases and J dropped 0; count of bases not matched to a gene: 17. CDR3 length: 20 residues. From germline, CDR1 is MDHEN and CDR2 SYDVKM. CDR3 amino acids: CASRSPPGQWASSYNSPLHF. The CDR3, as DNA: TGTGCCAGCAGGAGCCCACCGGGACAGTGGGCTAGCTCCTATAATTCACCCCTCCACTTT.

V and J are TRBV5-5 and TRBJ1-6; 10 bases align to TRBD1. There are 18 residues in the CDR3. Germline V lookup: CDR1 SGHKS, CDR2 YYEKEE (reference sequence). V lost 4 bases to trimming and J lost 0 bases; unmatched junction nucleotides: 7. The CDR3 is CASSQRQGASSYNSPLHF. The CDR3 nucleotides are TGTGCCAGCAGCCAGAGACAGGGGGCGAGCTCCTATAATTCACCCCTCCACTTT.

The chain combines TRBV3-1 (or the pseudogene TRBV3-2) with TRBJ2-1; D remains unclear. Between the trimmed V and J ends, which lost 6 bases and 8 bases, there was a span of 8 bases. The CDR3 covers 11 residues. Germline V gene lookup returns CDR1 LGHDT and CDR2 YNNKEL (reference sequence). The CDR3 DNA reads TGTGCCAGCAGACTTAACTATGAGCAGTTCTTC. Translating it yields CASRLNYEQFF.

The genes are TRBV10-3 and TRBJ1-3; no definite D call. Trimming stripped 3 bases from V and 0 bases from J, with 9 bases between. Per the germline V gene, CDR1 is ENHRY and CDR2 is SYGVKD. The CDR3 is 15 residues long. The CDR3: CAISEEALSGNTIYF. The CDR3 DNA follows: TGTGCCATCAGTGAAGAGGCGCTCTCTGGAAACACCATATATTTT.

The genes are TRBV18 and TRBJ1-1; D possibly corresponds to TRBD1 (6 bases). Germline assignment: CDR1 KGHSH and CDR2 LQKENI. Trimming shortened V by 7 bases and J by 10 bases, and 13 bases separated the two germline ends. The CDR3 sequence is 11 residues long. The CDR3: CASLAGDTAFF. The DNA for the CDR3 is TGTGCCAGCTTAGCAGGGGATACAGCTTTCTTT.

The chain couples TRBV19 to TRBJ2-3; the match to TRBD1 covers 10 bases. The CDR3 runs to 14 residues. Germline CDR1 is LNHDA and CDR2 is SQIVND (reference sequence). After removal of 2 bases from V and 9 bases from J, the junction contained 5 bases not matched to a gene. The DNA of the CDR3 is TGTGCCAGTAGTATAAGACAGGGGGCATTCACGCAGTATTTT. Residues: CASSIRQGAFTQYF.

This chain joins TRBV3-1 (or the pseudogene TRBV3-2) and TRBJ1-2; 7 bases match TRBD1. V was pared by 6 bases and J by 5 bases, with 9 bases of the junction left unmatched. The CDR3 covers 14 residues. Germline V gives CDR1 LGHDT, CDR2 YNNKEL (reference sequence). The CDR3 spells CASSRPGTDYGYTF. As DNA, the CDR3 is TGTGCCAGCAGTCGACCCGGGACAGATTATGGCTACACCTTC.

This chain joins TRBV5-1 and TRBJ2-3; maybe TRBD2 (6 bases). This CDR3 is built from 15 residues. The V gene's germline CDR1 is SGHRS and CDR2 YFSETQ. V lost 2 bases and J lost 2, with 12 bases in between. The CDR3 is CASSLGRDYTDTQYF. The CDR3 region has the DNA TGCGCCAGCAGCTTAGGGCGGGATTACACAGATACGCAGTATTTT.

The chain links TRBV27 to TRBJ2-5; 10 bases line up with TRBD2. The CDR3 runs to 15 residues. Trimming at V came to 3 bases and at J to 4 bases, leaving 5 bases not matched to a gene. Germline CDR1 and CDR2: MNHEY and SMNVEV (reference sequence). DNA for the CDR3: TGTGCCAGCAGTTTCGGGTTAGCGGGAGGAGAGACCCAGTACTTC. Translated: CASSFGLAGGETQYF.

The V call is TRBV7-6, the J call TRBJ1-3; the D gene is possibly TRBD1 (5 bases). The germline V and J ends were trimmed by 6 bases and 6 bases, with 18 bases remaining between them. CDR3 length: 15 amino acids. In germline, CDR1 is SGHVS, CDR2 FNYEAQ. For the CDR3, the DNA is TGTGCCAGCAGACCCGGGGGGACCCCCGAAAACACCATATATTTT. This sequence encodes CASRPGGTPENTIYF.

The V gene is TRBV5-6, the J gene TRBJ2-1; 7 positions agree with TRBD1. CDR3 length: 14 residues. The V gene end was trimmed by 4 bases and the J gene end by 5 bases; junction bases not matched to a gene: 6. Germline assignment: CDR1 SGHDT and CDR2 YYEEEE. The CDR3 sequence is CASSRTGTDNEQFF. The CDR3 DNA sequence: TGTGCCAGCAGCCGAACCGGGACAGACAATGAGCAGTTCTTC.

This clone has a count of ten or more. The chain carries TRBV2 and TRBJ2-1; D is possibly TRBD2 (5 bases). The CDR3 is 14 residues long. Trimming removed 2 bases from V and 2 bases from J, with 7 bases in between. The germline V gene has CDR1 SNHLY and CDR2 FYNNEI. The CDR3 sequence is CASSEPGAYNEQFF. In nucleotides, the CDR3 is TGTGCCAGCAGTGAACCCGGGGCCTACAATGAGCAGTTCTTC.

The rearrangement links TRBV5-6 to TRBJ2-7, with 7 bases identical to TRBD2. CDR1 and CDR2 from the germline V gene are SGHDT and YYEEEE. V lost 3 bases to trimming and J lost 2 bases; unmatched junction nucleotides: 14. There are 17 residues in the CDR3. As DNA, the CDR3 is TGTGCCAGCAGCTCTCAAGGTTCGCTGGGACTAACCTACGAGCAGTACTTC. Amino acids: CASSSQGSLGLTYEQYF.

The V and J genes are TRBV5-1 and TRBJ2-1, with D uncertain. The CDR3 has 12 residues. Germline CDR1 SGHRS, CDR2 YFSETQ. V was cut by 6 bases and J by 5 bases, with 9 bases left in between. CDR3 loop: CASKRSNNEQFF. CDR3 DNA sequence: TGCGCCAGCAAAAGGAGCAACAATGAGCAGTTCTTC.

The CDR3 region has the DNA TGTGCCAGCAGCACATCGACAGGGTCCTATGGCTACACCTTC. Amino acid sequence: CASSTSTGSYGYTF. The chain employs TRBV28 and TRBJ1-2, with TRBD1 matching over 7 bases. CDR1 MDHEN and CDR2 SYDVKM come from the germline V gene. The CDR3 is 14 amino acids. The J segment lost 4 bases and the V segment lost 6 bases, leaving 8 bases of the junction unmatched.

A few counts support this clone. V and J are TRBV2 and TRBJ1-5, with 9 bases matching TRBD1. The CDR3 is made up of 14 amino acids. Germline CDR1 and CDR2: SNHLY and FYNNEI. With 6 bases clipped from V and 5 bases from J, the junction kept 5 bases outside the gene matches. The CDR3 bases are TGTGCCAGCAGGGGGACAGGGTACGATCAGCCCCAGCATTTT. Its protein product is CASRGTGYDQPQHF.

This chain joins TRBV2 and TRBJ2-1, with TRBD2 matching over 12 bases. CDR3 length equals 14 residues. With 5 bases clipped from V and 9 bases from J, the junction kept 5 bases outside the gene matches. Germline V gene sequence: CDR1 SNHLY, CDR2 FYNNEI. Here the CDR3 reads CASSSGLAGFEQFF. In nucleotides, the CDR3 is TGTGCCAGCAGTTCGGGACTAGCGGGTTTTGAGCAGTTCTTC.

The genes are TRBV5-1 and TRBJ2-2; D might be TRBD2 (5 bases). Per the germline V gene, CDR1 is SGHRS and CDR2 is YFSETQ. The CDR3 extends over 15 amino acids. V lost 0 bases and J lost 5, with 11 bases in between. CDR3 sequence reads: CASSLDTRGTGELFF. In DNA form, the CDR3 reads TGCGCCAGCAGCTTGGACACCAGAGGGACCGGGGAGCTGTTTTTT.

The chain links TRBV27 to TRBJ2-3, with D unclear. This CDR3 is 14 amino acids long. From germline, CDR1 is MNHEY and CDR2 SMNVEV (reference sequence). V lost 3 bases and J lost 2, with 9 bases in between. The DNA of the CDR3 is TGTGCCAGCAGTTTCACTCGTGCCACAGATACGCAGTATTTT. As protein: CASSFTRATDTQYF.

The gene calls are TRBV6-1 and TRBJ1-1, with 7 bases matching TRBD1. The length of the CDR3 is 15 residues. Germline V lookup: CDR1 MNHNS, CDR2 SASEGT. J lost 6 bases, V lost 3 bases, and 10 bases had no gene match. This CDR3 reads CASSEWRGRRAEAFF. The CDR3 nucleotides are TGTGCCAGCAGTGAGTGGAGGGGGCGAAGGGCTGAAGCTTTCTTT.

The rearrangement uses TRBV27 and TRBJ1-2; TRBD1 is a possible D gene (6 bases). Germline V gene data show CDR1 as MNHEY and CDR2 as SMNVEV (reference sequence). The CDR3 has 15 residues. Trimming stripped 6 bases from V and 2 bases from J, with 16 bases between. DNA for the CDR3: TGTGCCAGCAGCTCGCTTGGGACACCCAACTATGGCTACACCTTC. The encoded protein is CASSSLGTPNYGYTF.

The rearrangement uses TRBV19 and TRBJ2-7; 10 bases are a match to TRBD1. Germline CDR1 LNHDA, CDR2 SQIVND (reference sequence). The CDR3 length is 18 residues. V gave up 6 bases and J gave up 2 bases; unmatched junction bases: 16. The CDR3 DNA reads as TGTGCCAGTAGCCGAGCAGCCGGGACAGGGGTAGGGGCCTACGAGCAGTACTTC. Amino acid sequence: CASSRAAGTGVGAYEQYF.

This clone was observed a few times. CDR3 residues: CASGPGLAGVETQYF. The CDR3, as DNA: TGTGCTAGTGGCCCGGGACTAGCGGGAGTGGAGACCCAGTACTTC. This chain joins TRBV12-5 and TRBJ2-5, with TRBD2 matching 14 bases. CDR1 and CDR2 (germline): LGHNT, FRNRAP. The V and J ends lost 6 bases and 5 bases, in that order; junction bases with no gene match: 5. The CDR3 has 15 residues.

This clone came up once. The chain uses TRBV7-7 and TRBJ2-1, with 8 positions matching TRBD2. CDR1 and CDR2 from the germline V gene are SSHAT and FNYEAQ (reference sequence). The CDR3 has 13 amino acids. The trim removed 5 bases at V and 14 bases at J, leaving 11 bases unmatched. Written as DNA, the CDR3 is TGTGCCAGCAGCCTACTGGCGGGAGGTTCTAAGTTCTTC. It specifies CASSLLAGGSKFF.

This sequence joins TRBV6-5 and TRBJ1-2; D unclear. In germline, CDR1 is MNHEY, CDR2 SVGAGI. Trimming left V 5 bases short and J 0 bases short, with 7 bases between. The CDR3 runs 13 residues. CDR3 sequence (DNA): TGTGCCAGCAGTAAACTTTCTAACTATGGCTACACCTTC. This sequence encodes CASSKLSNYGYTF.

There are a few counts of this clone. The V gene is TRBV5-1, the J gene TRBJ2-1; D not certain. V lost 0 bases and J 2 bases, leaving 9 bases between the germline ends. The CDR3 consists of 15 residues. Per germline, CDR1 SGHRS and CDR2 YFSETQ. The CDR3 loop is CASSLAQVTYNEQFF. CDR3 bases: TGCGCCAGCAGCTTGGCTCAGGTTACCTACAATGAGCAGTTCTTC.